The sequence of this TCR beta chain was determined in a study of shared clonotypes between healthy human individuals. General study results and limits: Naive CD4 clonotypes overlapped across a handful of donors at approximately 4.5%. Although depth was large, rarefaction showed that sequencing of the sorted subsets was incomplete.

Subsets obtained from CD4+ cells comprised CD45RA+ naive and CD45RA-negative memory cells. The assay ran at deep level. Method: immunoSEQ multiplex PCR; TCRdb's copy keeps in-frame clones and lacks some. The sample contains roughly 2,500,000 clones, 93% of which appear only once. This clone turned up a few times. Its cognate antigen is unknown. Other DNA sequences in the same sample also yield this CDR3. Per the germline V gene, CDR1 is MDHEN and CDR2 is SYDVKM. With 4 bases removed from V and 0 bases from J, the gap between germline ends came to 16 bases. The CDR3 is 18 residues long. The TCR was taken from a man between 18 and 29 years old in good health. Some clones in this sample may be carry-over from other donors' samples. The specimen was naive CD4+ T cells from PBMCs. The subset denotes: CD45RA+ positively selected. V and J are TRBV28 and TRBJ2-6; TRBD2 might be the D (5 bases). The CDR3 nucleotides are TGTGCCAGCAGTTCCTCCTCCGAGCGGAGCTCTGGGGCCAACGTCCTGACTTTC. It yields the protein CASSSSSERSSGANVLTF.